The next 23 T cell receptor beta chains were all read from a single sample in a study of T-cell reconstitution after alpha-beta-depleted transplantation in children. General study points: After transplant, at about two months, alpha-beta T cells were reportedly derived from several hundred expanded graft clones.

Construction of the TCRbeta library involved unique molecular identifiers. TCRdb itself ran the PCR reads through MiXCR, one entry per CDR3 protein. The data contain roughly 30,000 distinct CDR3 sequences, over 6.5% of them singletons. The antigens for these receptors are not known. Material: peripheral blood, obtained 60 days after TCRalphabeta/CD19-depleted stem cell transplant. The source of these receptors is a child less than two years old who had a stem cell transplant for acute myeloid leukemia, so the T cells may come from the graft donor.

This clonotype has a count of ten or more. The rearrangement uses TRBV7-9 and TRBJ1-2; D gene ambiguous. The CDR3 length is 12 residues. Trimming stripped 5 bases from V and 5 bases from J, with 9 bases between. The germline CDR1 and CDR2 sequences are SEHNR and FQNEAQ (reference sequence). In DNA form, the CDR3 reads TGTGCCAGCAGCCTGCCTCAGTATGGCTACACCTTC. As protein: CASSLPQYGYTF.

The table lists this clonotype with many counts. The chain employs TRBV5-1 and TRBJ2-7, with 10 bases that match TRBD1. V trimming: 4 bases; J trimming: 5 bases; junction bases outside the gene matches: 9. Germline V gene sequence: CDR1 SGHRS, CDR2 YFSETQ. This CDR3 is built from 15 residues. DNA for the CDR3: TGCGCCAGCAGCGGTGGGGACAGGGGTAATGACGAGCAGTACTTC. It encodes CASSGGDRGNDEQYF.

This clonotype was recorded at least ten times. This chain connects TRBV6-5 to TRBJ1-5; weak D call: TRBD1 (6 bases). Germline-derived CDR1 and CDR2 are MNHEY and SVGAGI. The V end was cut by 9 bases, the J end by 0 bases, with 12 bases between. The CDR3 spans 14 residues. The CDR3 sequence: CASTGGHSNQPQHF. The CDR3 DNA reads as TGTGCCAGTACGGGGGGCCATAGCAATCAGCCCCAGCATTTT.

The sample holds many counts of this clonotype. The rearrangement links TRBV4-3 to TRBJ2-3; D is undetermined. Germline CDR1 is LGHNA and CDR2 is YSLEER. The CDR3 has 13 residues. Trimming removed 2 bases from V and 8 bases from J, with 11 bases in between. CDR3 DNA: TGCGCCAGCAGCCAACCCAGGATTGGTACGCAGTATTTT. It specifies CASSQPRIGTQYF.

This clonotype was seen at least ten times. The J gene is TRBJ2-7, the V gene TRBV9, with 7 bases matching TRBD1. V trimming: 4 bases; J trimming: 5 bases; junction bases outside the gene matches: 6. CDR1 and CDR2 from the germline V gene are SGDLS and YYNGEE. CDR3 length equals 13 residues. CDR3: CASSPDRVNEQYF. The CDR3 bases are TGTGCCAGCAGCCCCGACAGGGTCAACGAGCAGTACTTC.

In regard to this clonotype: One end of the junction is discordant with germline, which a read error may explain. The V and J genes are TRBV5-1 and TRBJ2-4, with 7 bases lining up with TRBD1. Germline CDR1 reads SGHRS; CDR2 reads YFSETQ. This CDR3 is built from 16 residues. In nucleotides, the CDR3 is TGCGCCAGCAGCACAACAGGGGTGAGAAGGATAGACATTCAGTATTTC. It specifies CASSTTGVRRIDIQYF. Combining the CDR3 with reference TRBV5-1 and TRBJ2-4 gives the whole variable domain KAGVTQTPRYLIKTRGQQVTLSCSPISGHRSVSWYQQTPGQGLQFLFEYFSETQRNKGNFPGRFSGRQFSNSRSEMNVSTLELGDSALYLCASSTTGVRRIDIQYFGAGTRLSVL.

The sample holds many counts of this clonotype. The chain links TRBV20-1 to TRBJ2-7, with 8 bases identical to TRBD2. This CDR3 region has 12 residues. Germline loops: CDR1 DFQATT, CDR2 SNEGSKA (reference sequence). The J segment lost 2 bases and the V segment lost 6 bases, leaving 3 bases of the junction unmatched. CDR3 bases: TGCAGTGCCGGGGGGGGTACCTACGAGCAGTACTTC. Translating it yields CSAGGGTYEQYF.

This clonotype occurred a few times. The V gene is TRBV5-6, the J gene TRBJ2-5; 10 positions match TRBD1. CDR1 SGHDT and CDR2 YYEEEE come from the germline V gene. This CDR3 region has 15 residues. After removal of 3 bases from V and 4 bases from J, the junction contained 6 bases not matched to a gene. The DNA of the CDR3 is TGTGCCAGCAGCTCGCCGACAGGGGGCGGAGAGACCCAGTACTTC. Protein: CASSSPTGGGETQYF.

In this sample, this clonotype turned up many times. The chain carries TRBV6-1 and TRBJ2-4, with D possibly matching TRBD2 (5 bases). The germline gives CDR1 MNHNS, CDR2 SASEGT. The CDR3 loop spans 14 amino acids. Trimming left V 10 bases short and J 0 bases short, with 13 bases between. The CDR3 region has the DNA TGTGCCACGAGGGTGCCCTTAGCCAAAAACATTCAGTACTTC. Protein sequence: CATRVPLAKNIQYF.

Ten or more counts support this clonotype. This chain connects TRBV20-1 to TRBJ1-2, with a tentative D call TRBD1 (6 bases). Trimming cost V 3 bases and J 4 bases, with 9 bases left between them. The CDR3 is 12 residues long. The germline V gene encodes CDR1 DFQATT and CDR2 SNEGSKA (reference sequence). CDR3 sequence reads: CSARGAAYGYTF. The DNA of the CDR3 is TGCAGTGCTAGGGGGGCTGCCTATGGCTACACCTTC.

This clonotype has only a few counts. The CDR3 DNA sequence: TGTGCCAGCTCTCAGGACAGGACCTACAATGAGCAGTTCTTC. Amino acids: CASSQDRTYNEQFF. This chain joins TRBV18 and TRBJ2-1; 7 nucleotides agree with TRBD1. Trimming at V came to 6 bases and at J to 2 bases, leaving 4 bases not matched to a gene. This CDR3 comprises 14 residues. Germline values: CDR1 KGHSH, CDR2 LQKENI.

In its sample, this clonotype was seen many times. V usage is TRBV2 and J usage is TRBJ2-7; no reliable D call. Trimming took off 0 bases at V and 5 bases at J, with 5 bases between the two ends. CDR3 size: 12 residues. CDR1 is SNHLY, CDR2 FYNNEI, per germline. CDR3 DNA: TGTGCCAGCAGTGAAGCGTTCCACGAGCAGTACTTC. It translates to CASSEAFHEQYF. The entire variable domain, with the rest obtained from reference TRBV2 and TRBJ2-7, is as follows: EPEVTQTPSHQVTQMGQEVILRCVPISNHLYFYWYRQILGQKVEFLVSFYNNEISEKSEIFDDQFSVERPDGSNFTLKIRSTKLEDSAMYFCASSEAFHEQYFGPGTRLTVT.

In its sample, this clonotype was seen many times. The chain joins TRBV5-1 to TRBJ1-1; TRBD1 agrees at 9 bases. Looked up from germline, CDR1 is SGHRS and CDR2 is YFSETQ. There are 19 residues in the CDR3. J gave up 0 bases and V 3 bases, and 15 bases lay outside the gene matches. This chain's CDR3 is CASSSGQGTGSRMNTEAFF. The CDR3 nucleotides are TGCGCCAGCAGCTCGGGCCAAGGGACAGGGTCCCGGATGAACACTGAAGCTTTCTTT.

This clonotype was counted ten times or more. This rearrangement joins TRBV12-3 or TRBV12-4 to TRBJ1-3, with a possible D match to TRBD1 (6 bases). V dropped 4 bases and J dropped 2 bases, with 9 bases sitting between them. This CDR3 comprises 14 residues. The chain's CDR3 is CASSSGAPGNTIYF. CDR3 bases: TGTGCCAGCAGTTCGGGGGCGCCTGGAAACACCATATATTTT.

This clonotype was seen repeatedly, ten times or more. The chain combines TRBV20-1 with TRBJ1-3; 7 nucleotides align to TRBD1. J gave up 3 bases and V 0 bases, and 5 bases lay outside the gene matches. There are 15 residues in the CDR3. Germline lookup yields CDR1 DFQATT and CDR2 SNEGSKA (reference sequence). CDR3 nucleotide sequence: TGCAGTGCTAGAGAGATAGGGACAGATGGAAACACCATATATTTT. It specifies CSAREIGTDGNTIYF.

This clonotype was observed at least ten times. This chain links TRBV7-9 with TRBJ2-1; tentative D call: TRBD2 (5 bases). Germline V lookup: CDR1 SEHNR, CDR2 FQNEAQ (reference sequence). Deletions cut 4 bases from V and 8 bases from J, with 9 bases between. This CDR3 is built from 12 residues. The CDR3 nucleotides read TGTGCCAGCAGCTCGAGGCGGGATGAGCAGTTCTTC. As protein: CASSSRRDEQFF.

This clonotype was found many times. The CDR3 coding sequence is TGTGCTAGTGGTTTGGTTGACAGGGGCCACCGGGAGCTGTTTTTT. Amino acid sequence: CASGLVDRGHRELFF. V gene TRBV12-5 combines with J gene TRBJ2-2; 8 nucleotides agree with TRBD1. The germline gives CDR1 LGHNT, CDR2 FRNRAP. Trimming removed 0 bases from V and 9 bases from J; junction bases left unmatched: 6. The CDR3 runs to 15 residues.

This chain joins TRBV6-4 and TRBJ2-7; D assignment may be TRBD1 or TRBD2 (5 bases each). Trimming pared 2 bases from V and 0 bases from J, leaving 17 bases between. CDR3 size: 17 residues. Germline CDR1 MRHNA, CDR2 SNTAGT. This CDR3 is CASSDPPGALDSYEQYF. In DNA, the CDR3 is TGTGCCAGCAGTGACCCGCCCGGGGCGCTTGACTCCTACGAGCAGTACTTC.

The table lists this clonotype with many counts. This chain links TRBV4-3 with TRBJ1-4; 10 bases line up with TRBD1. This CDR3 is built from 15 residues. The V gene's germline CDR1 is LGHNA and CDR2 YSLEER. V trimming: 4 bases; J trimming: 5 bases; junction bases outside the gene matches: 4. CDR3 sequence: CASSLDRGTNEKLFF. DNA for the CDR3: TGCGCCAGCAGCCTGGACAGGGGGACGAATGAAAAACTGTTTTTT.

This clonotype was observed many times. The chain carries TRBV20-1 and TRBJ2-1; the D is unclear. This CDR3 comprises 11 residues. Germline loops: CDR1 DFQATT, CDR2 SNEGSKA (reference sequence). The CDR3 is CSGPQFNEQFF. CDR3 DNA: TGCAGCGGACCACAGTTTAATGAGCAGTTCTTC.

This clonotype has a count of ten or more. This rearrangement joins TRBV7-8 to TRBJ2-4; D may correspond to TRBD1 or TRBD2 (7 bases each). From germline, CDR1 is SGHVS and CDR2 FQNEAQ. V lost 5 bases and J 4 bases, leaving 15 bases between the germline ends. This CDR3 comprises 15 residues. This chain's CDR3 is CASSLYRGGKNIQYF. The CDR3 DNA is TGTGCCAGCAGCCTATACAGGGGAGGGAAAAACATTCAGTACTTC.

This clonotype was observed many times. V usage is TRBV4-3 and J usage is TRBJ1-3; D gene unclear. CDR1 and CDR2 from the germline V gene are LGHNA and YSLEER. Trimming took off 2 bases at V and 0 bases at J, with 8 bases between the two ends. The CDR3 has 15 amino acids. Here the CDR3 reads CASSQTDNSGNTIYF. Written as DNA, the CDR3 is TGCGCCAGCAGCCAAACCGACAACTCTGGAAACACCATATATTTT.

By sample share, this clonotype is medium-sized. The chain combines TRBV27 with TRBJ1-6, with a tentative D call TRBD1 (5 bases). The CDR3 consists of 14 residues. CDR1 MNHEY and CDR2 SMNVEV come from the germline V gene (reference sequence). The V end was cut by 4 bases, the J end by 3 bases, with 7 bases between. CDR3 in DNA: TGTGCCAGCAGTTGGGGGTACTATAATTCACCCCTCCACTTT. It translates to CASSWGYYNSPLHF.